One sample yielded the 15 T cell receptor beta chains listed below, sequenced in a study of regulatory T cells in long-lasting Graves disease. Assembly of TCR beta libraries relied on iRepertoire HTBI primers together with Arm-PCR of CDR3 regions. One entry per CDR3 protein results from TCRdb running MiXCR on the multiplex PCR reads. The sample has roughly 500,000 distinct CDR3 sequences, around 12% seen once. Time point reported: newly diagnosed GD, antithyroid drugs for less than 3 months. PBMCs were the source of the RNA used for TCR sequencing. Another study also made use of these data, one on T cells in Graves' hyperthyroidism and ophthalmopathy.

This sample comprised peripheral blood mononuclear cells (PBMCs), obtained at new diagnosis, from a patient treated with antithyroid drugs. Source of these receptors: a woman aged 30 to 39 with Graves disease.

This clonotype was detected only a few times. The rearrangement uses TRBV2 and TRBJ2-1; D is undetermined. CDR1 and CDR2 (germline): SNHLY, FYNNEI. The CDR3 runs 14 residues. The CDR3 DNA reads TGTGTCTTCACTGAGTTAAGCTCCTACAATGAGCAGTTCTTC. Translation gives CVFTELSSYNEQFF.

Concerning this clonotype itself: A much bigger clone sits one base away, suggesting this may be a read error. The chain carries TRBV28 and TRBJ2-7, with D unclear. Germline CDR1 is MDHEN and CDR2 is SYDVKM. The CDR3 totals 15 residues. The CDR3 DNA reads as TGTGACAGCAGTCCGCCGACATACAGCTCCTACGAGCAGTACTTC. It specifies CDSSPPTYSSYEQYF.

This clonotype was counted between two and nine times. A much larger clonotype is one base distant, so this may be a read error. It is likely a read error, because the conserved phenylalanine at the end of the CDR3 is missing. The chain has TRBV7-9 and TRBJ2-1, with 9 bases fitting TRBD2. V was pared by 1 base and J by 7 bases, with 8 bases of the junction left unmatched. This CDR3 region has 16 residues. Germline-derived CDR1 and CDR2 are SEHNR and FQNEAQ (reference sequence). The CDR3 coding sequence is TGTGCCAGCAGCTTAGAGGTAGCGGGAGAAGGAAATGAGCAGTTCTCC. Its protein product is CASSLEVAGEGNEQFS.

This clonotype was detected many times. This rearrangement joins TRBV7-2 to TRBJ2-1; D perhaps matches TRBD2 (5 bases). The V gene lost 1 base and the J gene lost 7 bases, with 14 bases spanning the gap. Germline lookup yields CDR1 SGHTA and CDR2 FQGNSA. The CDR3 has 15 amino acids. In DNA, the CDR3 is TGTGCCAGCAGCTTAGTCGCGGGCCTCAAGAATGAGCAGTTCTTC. Translation: CASSLVAGLKNEQFF.

This clonotype has a count of ten or more. The chain has TRBV6-1 and TRBJ1-1; no definite D call. This CDR3 comprises 14 residues. Germline V gives CDR1 MNHNS, CDR2 SASEGT. The germline V and J ends were trimmed by 7 bases and 7 bases, with 19 bases remaining between them. The CDR3 protein is CASNRAARVGEAFF. The CDR3 DNA reads as TGTGCCAGCAATCGGGCTGCGAGAGTTGGTGAAGCTTTCTTT.

The genes are TRBV10-3 and TRBJ1-1; TRBD1 matches 7 bases. The CDR3 contains 13 residues. Looked up from germline, CDR1 is ENHRY and CDR2 is SYGVKD. The J segment lost 3 bases and the V segment lost 10 bases, leaving 8 bases of the junction unmatched. This chain's CDR3 is CATQTGEDTEAFF. CDR3 in DNA: TGTGCCACCCAAACAGGGGAGGACACTGAAGCTTTCTTT.

The V gene is TRBV19, the J gene TRBJ2-3; tentatively, D is TRBD2 (5 bases). Germline V gene sequence: CDR1 LNHDA, CDR2 SQIVND (reference sequence). V was shortened by 1 base and J by 4 bases, with 9 bases between the two germline ends. This CDR3 region has 14 residues. In DNA, the CDR3 is TGTGCCAGTAGTATAGTTGGGAGAGCAGATACGCAGTATTTT. Protein sequence: CASSIVGRADTQYF.

This clonotype has ten or more counts. The V and J genes are TRBV6-1 and TRBJ1-2; D call uncertain. This CDR3 has 12 residues. The V gene lost 4 bases and the J gene lost 4 bases, with 7 bases spanning the gap. Per the germline V gene, CDR1 is MNHNS and CDR2 is SASEGT. The DNA of the CDR3 is TGTGCCAGCAGTGGGACGGCCTATGGCTACACCTTC. Protein sequence: CASSGTAYGYTF.

V usage is TRBV20-1 and J usage is TRBJ2-4; 8 bases align to TRBD1. The J call is in doubt because the DNA end fits TRBJ2-5 better. Germline CDR1 is DFQATT and CDR2 is SNEGSKA (reference sequence). CDR3 length: 13 residues. The CDR3 spells CSAAGTGLETQYF. The CDR3 DNA reads as TGCAGTGCAGCCGGGACAGGTCTGGAGACCCAGTACTTC.

With regard to this clonotype: One junction end disagrees with the germline gene, perhaps due to a read error. The CDR3: CASSWGSEQSF. As DNA, the CDR3 is TGTGCCAGCAGTTGGGGGAGTGAGCAGTCCTTC. V and J are TRBV28 and TRBJ2-1; D tentatively fits TRBD1 or TRBD2 (5 bases each). CDR1 is MDHEN, CDR2 SYDVKM, per germline. The length of the CDR3 is 11 residues.

The chain employs TRBV4-3 and TRBJ1-5; the D is unclear. V was trimmed by 0 bases and J by 14 bases, leaving 20 bases between them. The germline gives CDR1 LGHNA, CDR2 YSLEER. This CDR3 comprises 15 residues. CDR3 coding DNA: TGCGCCAGCAGCCAAGATCAGACTTCCAGGTTTGCGAAGCATTTT. It codes for CASSQDQTSRFAKHF.

Worth noting for this clonotype: This may be a read error: a much more frequent sequence differs by one nucleotide. The CDR3: CASSYQATGESQHF. In DNA, the CDR3 is TGTGCCAGCAGTTACCAGGCGACGGGTGAGAGCCAGCATTTT. The chain recombines TRBV6-5 with TRBJ1-5; the D is unclear. The germline V gene encodes CDR1 MNHEY and CDR2 SVGAGI. The V end was cut by 2 bases, the J end by 12 bases, with 17 bases between. This CDR3 has 14 residues.

This clonotype was recorded at least ten times. This CDR3 is CASRQTSGRAHNEQFF. The DNA of the CDR3 is TGTGCCAGCAGGCAGACTAGCGGGAGGGCCCACAATGAGCAGTTCTTC. The rearrangement joins TRBV11-2 to TRBJ2-1; TRBD2 matches at 14 bases. Germline V lookup: CDR1 SGHAT, CDR2 FQNNGV. This CDR3 has 16 amino acids. After removal of 6 bases from V and 5 bases from J, the junction contained 6 bases not matched to a gene.

The chain employs TRBV2 and TRBJ1-2; 10 bases line up with TRBD1. V was clipped by 5 bases and J by 4 bases; unmatched bases: 10. Germline V gives CDR1 SNHLY, CDR2 FYNNEI. The CDR3 length is 16 residues. This CDR3 reads CASSRDRGEGSYGYTF. The CDR3, as DNA: TGTGCCAGCAGTCGGGACAGGGGAGAGGGGAGCTATGGCTACACCTTC.

This clonotype was found a few times. The genes are TRBV11-3 and TRBJ2-1, with 14 positions matching TRBD2. The CDR3 totals 18 residues. Unmatched junction bases numbered 12, after V lost 1 base and J lost 10 bases. Germline V gene lookup returns CDR1 SGHNT and CDR2 YENEEA. This CDR3 reads CASSLVAGLAGEGGEQFF. CDR3 DNA: TGTGCCAGCAGCTTAGTGGCGGGACTAGCGGGAGAGGGAGGGGAGCAGTTCTTC.